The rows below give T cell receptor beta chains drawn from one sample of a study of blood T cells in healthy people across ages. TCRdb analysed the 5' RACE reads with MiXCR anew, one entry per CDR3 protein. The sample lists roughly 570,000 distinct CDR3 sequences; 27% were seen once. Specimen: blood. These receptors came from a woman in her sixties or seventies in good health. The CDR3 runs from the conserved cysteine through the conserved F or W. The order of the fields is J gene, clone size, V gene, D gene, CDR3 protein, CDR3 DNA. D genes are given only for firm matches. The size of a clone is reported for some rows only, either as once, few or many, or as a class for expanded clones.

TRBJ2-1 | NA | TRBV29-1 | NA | CSVCRPLYNEQFF | TGCAGCGTATGCAGGCCTCTCTACAATGAGCAGTTCTTC
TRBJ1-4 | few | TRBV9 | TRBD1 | CASSAPGTVEKLFF | TGTGCCAGCAGCGCCCCGGGGACAGTTGAAAAACTGTTTTTT
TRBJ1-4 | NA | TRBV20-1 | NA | CSAEEGGEKLFF | TGCAGTGCTGAGGAGGGCGGCGAAAAACTGTTTTTT
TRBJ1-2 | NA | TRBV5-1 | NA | CASSLDRVPLYGYTF | TGCGCCAGCAGCTTGGACAGGGTCCCCCTCTATGGCTACACCTTC
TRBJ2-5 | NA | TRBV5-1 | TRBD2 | CAISLGGLAGDQETQYF | TGCGCCATCAGCTTGGGGGGACTAGCGGGGGATCAAGAGACCCAGTACTTC
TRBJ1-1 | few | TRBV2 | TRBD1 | CASSGAGGVTEAFF | TGTGCCAGCAGTGGTGCAGGGGGCGTAACTGAAGCTTTCTTT
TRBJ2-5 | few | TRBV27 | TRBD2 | CASSSWTSGDQETQYF | TGTGCCAGCAGTTCCTGGACTAGCGGGGACCAAGAGACCCAGTACTTC
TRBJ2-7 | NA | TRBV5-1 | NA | CASRYLVQGINEQYF | TGCGCCAGCAGATACCTCGTTCAGGGTATTAACGAGCAGTACTTC
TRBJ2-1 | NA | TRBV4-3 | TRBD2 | CASSQDLSSGRNEQFF | TGCGCCAGCAGCCAAGATTTGTCTAGCGGGAGAAATGAGCAGTTCTTC
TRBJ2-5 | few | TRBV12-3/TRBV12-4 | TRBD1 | CASSLRRDRLETQYF | TGTGCCAGCAGTTTAAGGAGGGACAGGCTGGAGACCCAGTACTTC
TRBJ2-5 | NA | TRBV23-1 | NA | CASSPATQKKKETQYF | TGCGCCAGCAGTCCTGCTACCCAAAAGAAGAAAGAGACCCAGTACTTC
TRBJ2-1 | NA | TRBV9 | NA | CASSVGGAYNEQFF | TGTGCCAGCAGCGTAGGGGGGGCCTACAATGAGCAGTTCTTC
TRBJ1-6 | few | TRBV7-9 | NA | CASRYGVSPLHF | TGTGCCAGCCGCTACGGGGTATCACCCCTCCACTTT
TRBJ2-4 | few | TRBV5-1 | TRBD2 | CASSGTSGRGIQYF | TGCGCCAGTTCCGGGACTAGCGGGCGAGGCATTCAGTACTTC
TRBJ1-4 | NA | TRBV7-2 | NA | CTSSLIVQEKLFF | TGTACCAGCAGCTTAATAGTTCAAGAAAAACTGTTTTTT
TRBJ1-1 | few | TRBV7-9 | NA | CASSSRGGTRMNTEAFF | TGTGCCAGCAGCTCCCGTGGGGGGACAAGAATGAACACTGAAGCTTTCTTT
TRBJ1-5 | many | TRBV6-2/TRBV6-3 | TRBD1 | CASSPGGGRQPQHF | TGTGCCAGCAGTCCAGGGGGGGGCCGTCAGCCCCAGCATTTT
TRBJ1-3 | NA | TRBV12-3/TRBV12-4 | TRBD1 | CASSPHRGPGNTIYF | TGTGCCAGCAGTCCTCACAGGGGGCCTGGAAACACCATATATTTT
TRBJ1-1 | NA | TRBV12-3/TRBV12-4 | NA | CASSRTGVEAFF | TGTGCCAGCAGTCGCACCGGGGTTGAAGCTTTCTTT
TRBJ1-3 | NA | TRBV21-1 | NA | CASSNLSISGNTIYF | TGTGCCAGCAGCAATTTAAGTATTTCTGGAAACACCATATATTTT
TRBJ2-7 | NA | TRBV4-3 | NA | CASSQDSGRVYEQYF | TGCGCCAGCAGCCAAGATTCTGGCAGGGTCTACGAGCAGTACTTC
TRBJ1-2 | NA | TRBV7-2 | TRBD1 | CASSYKGQVYGYTF | TGTGCCAGCAGCTATAAGGGACAGGTCTATGGCTACACCTTC
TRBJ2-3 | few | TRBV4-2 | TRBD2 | CASSQGGSGRRTDTQYF | TGTGCCAGCAGCCAAGGGGGAAGCGGGAGGCGCACAGATACGCAGTATTTT
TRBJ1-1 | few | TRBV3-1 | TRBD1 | CASSQETKDRGYSTEAFF | TGTGCCAGCAGCCAAGAGACCAAGGACAGGGGGTACTCCACTGAAGCTTTCTTT
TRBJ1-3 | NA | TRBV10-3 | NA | CAISDPTGDSGNTIYF | TGTGCCATCAGTGACCCCACAGGCGACTCTGGAAACACCATATATTTT
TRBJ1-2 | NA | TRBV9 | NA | CASSVEGDGYGYTF | TGTGCCAGCAGCGTAGAGGGTGACGGCTATGGCTACACCTTC
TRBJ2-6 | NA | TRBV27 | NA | CTSSQSGANVLTF | TGTACCAGCAGTCAATCTGGGGCCAACGTCCTGACTTTC
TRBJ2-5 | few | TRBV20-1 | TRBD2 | CSARSSGGASETQYF | TGCAGTGCTAGATCTAGCGGGGGGGCCTCAGAGACCCAGTACTTC
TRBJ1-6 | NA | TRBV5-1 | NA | CASSLQGSFSPLHF | TGCGCCAGCAGCTTGCAGGGGTCGTTTTCACCCCTCCACTTT
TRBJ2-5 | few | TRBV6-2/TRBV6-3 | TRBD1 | CASSGGQGVLETQYF | TGTGCCAGCAGCGGGGGACAGGGAGTTCTAGAGACCCAGTACTTC
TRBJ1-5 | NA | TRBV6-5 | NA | CASALYSNQPQHF | TGTGCCAGCGCGCTATATAGCAACCAGCCCCAGCATTTT
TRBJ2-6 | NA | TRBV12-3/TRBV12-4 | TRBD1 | CASSSGTGGYGANVLTF | TGTGCCAGCAGTTCGGGAACAGGGGGGTATGGGGCCAACGTCCTGACTTTC
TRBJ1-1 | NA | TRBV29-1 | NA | CSVDGRTNTEAFF | TGCAGCGTTGACGGCAGGACGAACACTGAAGCTTTCTTT
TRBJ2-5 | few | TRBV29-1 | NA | CSVIGSQETQYF | TGCAGCGTCATCGGCTCTCAAGAGACCCAGTACTTC
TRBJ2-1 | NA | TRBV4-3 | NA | CASSQRGGYSYNEQFF | TGCGCCAGCAGCCAACGCGGGGGCTACTCCTACAATGAGCAGTTCTTC
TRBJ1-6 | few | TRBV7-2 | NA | CASSSRVYNSPLHF | TGTGCCAGCAGCTCGAGGGTTTATAATTCACCCCTCCACTTT
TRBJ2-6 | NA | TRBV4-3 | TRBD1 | CASSQSTGGGANVLTF | TGCGCCAGCAGCCAAAGCACAGGGGGTGGGGCCAACGTCCTGACTTTC
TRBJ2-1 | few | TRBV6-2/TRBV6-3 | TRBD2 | CASSYGSGGAHEQFF | TGTGCCAGCAGTTACGGCAGCGGGGGGGCTCATGAGCAGTTCTTC
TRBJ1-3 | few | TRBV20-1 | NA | CSAPGSGNTIYF | TGCAGTGCGCCGGGGTCTGGAAACACCATATATTTT
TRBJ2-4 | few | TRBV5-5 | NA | CASSPRGLIAKNIQYF | TGTGCCAGCAGCCCCCGCGGACTCATAGCCAAAAACATTCAGTACTTC
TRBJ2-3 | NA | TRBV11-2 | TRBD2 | CASSPLGSGGSTDTQYF | TGTGCCAGCAGCCCCTTGGGGAGCGGGGGAAGCACAGATACGCAGTATTTT
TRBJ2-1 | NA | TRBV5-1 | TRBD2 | CASSPQRGGRNEQFF | TGCGCCAGCAGCCCCCAGCGGGGGGGCCGAAATGAGCAGTTCTTC
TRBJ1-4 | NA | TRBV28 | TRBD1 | CASSPAGQGAATNEKLFF | TGTGCCAGCAGTCCCGCCGGACAGGGGGCTGCAACTAATGAAAAACTGTTTTTT
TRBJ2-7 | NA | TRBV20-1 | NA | CSANRDQGGEQYF | TGCAGTGCCAACCGGGACCAAGGTGGGGAGCAGTACTTC
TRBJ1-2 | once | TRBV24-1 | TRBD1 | CATSDSRTGDLNVTF | TGTGCCACCAGTGATTCACGGACAGGGGACTTAAATGTGACCTTC
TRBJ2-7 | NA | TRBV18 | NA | CASSPSSSYEQYF | TGTGCCAGCTCACCATCTAGCTCCTACGAGCAGTACTTC
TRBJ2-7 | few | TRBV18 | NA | CASSPPQAYEQYF | TGTGCCAGCTCACCACCGCAGGCCTACGAGCAGTACTTC
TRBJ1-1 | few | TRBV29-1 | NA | CSVEWLTEAFF | TGCAGCGTTGAGTGGCTTACTGAAGCTTTCTTT
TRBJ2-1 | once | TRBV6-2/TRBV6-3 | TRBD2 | CASKRGTFNEQFF | TGTGCCAGCAAGCGGGGAACCTTTAATGAGCAGTTCTTC
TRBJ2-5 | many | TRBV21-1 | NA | CASSKAVGDNLQETQYF | TGTGCCAGCAGCAAAGCGGTAGGGGACAACCTCCAAGAGACCCAGTACTTC
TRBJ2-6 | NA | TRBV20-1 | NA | CSARARTGANVLTF | TGCAGTGCTAGAGCCAGGACTGGGGCCAACGTCCTGACTTTC
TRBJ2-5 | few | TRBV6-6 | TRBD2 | CASSVARGGPGTQYF | TGTGCCAGCAGTGTAGCCCGCGGGGGGCCAGGGACCCAGTACTTC
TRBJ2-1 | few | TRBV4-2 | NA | CASSKSRNSYNVQFF | TGTGCCAGCAGCAAGTCTAGGAACTCCTACAATGTGCAGTTCTTC
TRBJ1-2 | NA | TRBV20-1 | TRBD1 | CSASPDRGNYGYTF | TGCAGTGCTTCACCCGACAGGGGTAACTATGGCTACACCTTC
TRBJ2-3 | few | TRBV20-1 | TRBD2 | CSAIAGGKDTQYF | TGCAGTGCTATAGCGGGGGGAAAAGATACGCAGTATTTT
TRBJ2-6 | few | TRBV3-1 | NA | CASSEYSGANVLTF | TGTGCCAGCAGTGAGTACTCTGGGGCCAACGTCCTGACTTTC